The 8 T cell receptor beta chains listed next were all sequenced from one sample in a study of OX40 agonist ivuxolimab in advanced cancers. The protocol was immunoSEQ multiplex PCR, while the TCRdb copy is restricted to in-frame clones and leaves out a portion. The sample includes tens of thousands of clones, roughly nine tenths of them seen just once. Source: CD4+ or CD8+ T cells sorted from blood, taken in a trial of the OX40 agonist ivuxolimab. Receptors originate from an adult with an advanced solid tumor such as melanoma, head and neck, liver or kidney cancer.

This chain links TRBV18 with TRBJ2-7; no clear D gene. Germline CDR1 is KGHSH and CDR2 is LQKENI. V lost 3 bases and J lost 12, with 21 bases in between. This CDR3 is built from 14 residues. In DNA, the CDR3 is TGTGCCAGCTCACCCTATGAGTTCTCCCGCCCCCCGTACTTC. Translated: CASSPYEFSRPPYF.

The rearrangement joins TRBV29-1 to TRBJ2-5; 9 bases line up with TRBD1. CDR1 is SQVTM and CDR2 is ANQGSEA in the germline V gene. V gave up 6 bases and J gave up 4 bases; unmatched junction bases: 9. The CDR3 length is 14 residues. CDR3 sequence: CSVRRGGQGETQYF. The CDR3, as DNA: TGCAGCGTGCGAAGGGGGGGACAGGGAGAGACCCAGTACTTC.

The chain employs TRBV11-2 and TRBJ1-5; D uncertain. This CDR3 region has 13 residues. CDR1 and CDR2 (germline): SGHAT, FQNNGV. V lost 1 base and J lost 3, with 4 bases in between. The CDR3 nucleotides are TGTGCCAGCAGCTTAGGCTACAATCAGCCCCAGCATTTT. This translates into CASSLGYNQPQHF.

V usage is TRBV21-1 and J usage is TRBJ1-1. TRBV21-1 is assigned pseudogene status. This CDR3 region has 15 residues. CDR3 sequence: CASSKARVTVTEAFF. The DNA of the CDR3 is TGTGCCAGCAGCAAAGCGAGGGTTACAGTGACTGAAGCTTTCTTT.

The chain has TRBV2 and TRBJ1-2; TRBD1 agrees at 8 bases. Germline CDR1 is SNHLY and CDR2 is FYNNEI. This CDR3 contains 14 residues. J lost 4 bases, V lost 6 bases, and 7 bases had no gene match. The CDR3 spells CASSGQGTIYGYTF. The DNA of the CDR3 is TGTGCCAGCAGCGGACAGGGCACCATCTATGGCTACACCTTC.

V is TRBV11-2 and J is TRBJ2-2; weak D call: TRBD1 (5 bases). Between the trimmed V and J ends, which lost 5 bases and 3 bases, there was a span of 19 bases. Germline V lookup: CDR1 SGHAT, CDR2 FQNNGV. The CDR3 has 17 amino acids. CDR3 sequence reads: CASSPGGWVGDTGELFF. CDR3 bases: TGTGCCAGCAGCCCAGGCGGATGGGTAGGGGACACCGGGGAGCTGTTTTTT.

The gene calls are TRBV7-2 and TRBJ2-3, with 10 bases identical to TRBD2. Germline V CDR1 and CDR2: SGHTA, FQGNSA. J lost 9 bases, V lost 4 bases, and 13 bases had no gene match. This CDR3 is 16 amino acids long. For the CDR3, the DNA is TGTGCCAGCAGCTCCCGTTTAGCGGGGGGTGAGAGGACGCAGTATTTT. The encoded protein is CASSSRLAGGERTQYF.

The genes are TRBV5-8 and TRBJ2-3, with 10 bases aligning to TRBD2. The CDR3 is made up of 16 amino acids. Germline loops: CDR1 SGHTS, CDR2 YDEGEE. The V and J ends lost 4 bases and 5 bases, in that order; junction bases with no gene match: 10. The CDR3 coding sequence is TGTGCCAGCAGCCCGCGGACTAGCGGAGCGGGAGATACGCAGTATTTT. It is translated as CASSPRTSGAGDTQYF. Full variable domain (outside the CDR3, taken from reference TRBV5-8 and TRBJ2-3): EAGVTQSPTHLIKTRGQQATLRCSPISGHTSVYWYQQALGLGLQFLLWYDEGEERNRGNFPPRFSGRQFPNYSSELNVNALELEDSALYLCASSPRTSGAGDTQYFGPGTRLTVL.